This entry features one T cell receptor beta chain sequence. The antigen this receptor binds is unknown. Base quality data are lacking; no much larger clone is found one base away. RNA was extracted using the RNeasy kit, and roughly 0.45 to 1 microgram was reverse transcribed with random hexamers. TCR beta CDR3 regions were amplified with the immunoSEQ multiplex PCR assay covering 54 Vbeta and 13 Jbeta segments. To correct PCR amplification bias, a synthetic template baseline was used for both primer optimization and computational correction. Per the source publication's procedure: Reads were assigned to V, D and J genes according to IMGT and analyzed in immunoSEQ Analyzer, with only productive sequences retained. Clonality was calculated as one minus the Shannon entropy normalized by log2 of the number of productive unique sequences. For each patient and control, public and private clones were evaluated among the 100 most prevalent clones. Clones were defined as Susac-specific if absent from the healthy and MS cohorts, from roughly 1,100 published viral clones and from other ImmuneACCESS disease sequences. TCRdb reworked the public reads: Q25 trimming with fastp, MiXCR clone assembly, productive beta chains retained. Rows are combined by CDR3 protein, so each entry shows the most common genes and DNA. Here the V and J calls rest on TCRdb's processing, not on the authors' analysis. The sample table records roughly 150,000 distinct CDR3 sequences; 95% of these occur just once. 0.15% to 0.2% of the sample comes from the top ten.

High-throughput TCR beta sequencing profiled peripheral blood CD8+ and CD4+ T cells from healthy donors, Susac syndrome patients and multiple sclerosis patients. The Susac syndrome patients fulfilled recently defined diagnostic criteria for definite or probable disease. Bulk CD8+ and CD4+ T cells were purified by magnetic negative isolation, while CD8+ TEMRA cells were enriched using FACS. Blood was collected in EDTA tubes and processed within 24 hours, with PBMCs isolated through density gradient centrifugation. PBMCs destined for TCR sequencing were cryopreserved in liquid nitrogen and later thawed in a 37 °C water bath. The sorted or isolated CD4+, CD8+ and CD8+ TEMRA cells reached a purity of at least 90%. The sample is drawn from a study of CD8 T cells in Susac syndrome (dated by TCRdb to about 2019). Background on the whole study: Of the Susac syndrome patients who were sequenced, fewer than 10 were in clinical remission while more than five had clinically active disease. At blood withdrawal, Susac syndrome patients were either therapy-naive, taking corticosteroids (in some cases with IVIg as well), or taking IVIg alone. Repertoire sequencing was used to test whether CD8+ T cell activation and differentiation in Susac syndrome was antigen driven. CD8+ T cell repertoire clonality was compared between 11 to 12 healthy donors, approximately 14 Susac syndrome patients and some 15 multiple sclerosis patients. What the authors observed across the whole study: Under 20 and five Susac-specific public clones were found in the total CD8+ and CD8+ TEMRA repertoires, respectively. Susac syndrome CD8+ repertoires showed clonal expansion, highest in CD8+ TEMRA cells and greater in clinically active than remitting patients. The number of individuals in the TCR sequencing and HLA analysis was recognized as being relatively small.

V loses 6 bases, J loses 3 bases, and the germline ends lie 6 bases apart. The germline V gene (reference sequence) provides CDR1 SEHNR and CDR2 FQNEAQ. From the cysteine up to the phenylalanine, the CDR3 has a length of 12 residues. CDR3 DNA is the only sequence kept; it has 36 bases, read in frame from the first base. The sequence derives from a human donor with Susac syndrome. Sequenced input: CD8+ T cells from PBMCs. The rearrangement combines TRBV7-9 with TRBJ2-1; matching of 5 bases hints at TRBD2 as the D gene. The CDR3 region has the sequence CASRADYNEQFF. The DNA is as follows: TGTGCCAGCAGAGCGGACTACAATGAGCAGTTCTTC.